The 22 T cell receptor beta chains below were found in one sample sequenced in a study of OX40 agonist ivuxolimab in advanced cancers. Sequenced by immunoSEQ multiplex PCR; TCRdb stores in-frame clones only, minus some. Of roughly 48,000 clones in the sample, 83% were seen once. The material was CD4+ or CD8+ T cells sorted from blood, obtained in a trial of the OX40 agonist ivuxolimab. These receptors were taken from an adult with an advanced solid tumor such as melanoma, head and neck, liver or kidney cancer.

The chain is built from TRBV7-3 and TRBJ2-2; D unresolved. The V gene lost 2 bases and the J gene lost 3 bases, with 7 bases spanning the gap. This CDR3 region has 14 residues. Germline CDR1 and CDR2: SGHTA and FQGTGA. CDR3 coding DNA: TGTGCCAGCAGCTTATTCAGAGACACCGGGGAGCTGTTTTTT. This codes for CASSLFRDTGELFF.

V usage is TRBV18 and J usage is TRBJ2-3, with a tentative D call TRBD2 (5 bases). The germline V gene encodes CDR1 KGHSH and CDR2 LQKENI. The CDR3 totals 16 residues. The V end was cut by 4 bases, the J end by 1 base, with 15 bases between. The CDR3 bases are TGTGCCAGCTCACGTTCCCCAGCCGGGGGCACAGATACGCAGTATTTT. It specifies CASSRSPAGGTDTQYF. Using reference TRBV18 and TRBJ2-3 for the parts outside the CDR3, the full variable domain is NAGVMQNPRHLVRRRGQEARLRCSPMKGHSHVYWYRQLPEEGLKFMVYLQKENIIDESGMPKERFSAEFPKEGPSILRIQQVVRGDSAAYFCASSRSPAGGTDTQYFGPGTRLTVL.

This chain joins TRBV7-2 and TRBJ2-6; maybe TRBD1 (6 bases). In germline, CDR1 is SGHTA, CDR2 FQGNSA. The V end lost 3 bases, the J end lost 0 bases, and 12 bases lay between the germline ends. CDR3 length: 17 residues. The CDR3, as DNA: TGTGCCAGCAGCTTCGGACAGCCAAACTCTGGGGCCAACGTCCTGACTTTC. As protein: CASSFGQPNSGANVLTF.

The CDR3 loop reads CASSPIAGGAKNIQYF. CDR3 DNA sequence: TGTGCCAGCTCACCAATCGCAGGGGGTGCCAAAAACATTCAGTACTTC. The chain has TRBV18 and TRBJ2-4; 7 bases line up with TRBD1. This CDR3 has 16 amino acids. Losses at the gene ends were 2 bases for V and 1 base for J; bases not matched to a gene: 5. Germline CDR1 KGHSH, CDR2 LQKENI.

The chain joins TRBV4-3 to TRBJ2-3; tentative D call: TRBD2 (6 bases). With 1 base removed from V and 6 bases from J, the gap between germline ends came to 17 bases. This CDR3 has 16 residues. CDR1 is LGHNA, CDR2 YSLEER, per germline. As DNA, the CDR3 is TGCGCCAGCAGCCAAGGTCTTAGCGGTTGGCTTGATACGCAGTATTTT. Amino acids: CASSQGLSGWLDTQYF.

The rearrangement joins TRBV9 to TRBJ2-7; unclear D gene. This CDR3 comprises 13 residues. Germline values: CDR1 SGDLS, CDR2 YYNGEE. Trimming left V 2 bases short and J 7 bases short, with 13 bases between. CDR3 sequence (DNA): TGTGCCAGCAGCGTTCGCTCGCTGGGGGAGCAGTACTTC. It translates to CASSVRSLGEQYF.

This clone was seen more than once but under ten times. The CDR3 is CASSPLGQRAGTEAFF. The CDR3 DNA reads as TGTGCCAGCTCACCACTAGGCCAACGGGCAGGCACTGAAGCTTTCTTT. The chain combines TRBV18 with TRBJ1-1; the D is unclear. The germline V and J ends were trimmed by 1 base and 4 bases, with 16 bases remaining between them. Germline V gene lookup returns CDR1 KGHSH and CDR2 LQKENI. The CDR3 consists of 16 residues.

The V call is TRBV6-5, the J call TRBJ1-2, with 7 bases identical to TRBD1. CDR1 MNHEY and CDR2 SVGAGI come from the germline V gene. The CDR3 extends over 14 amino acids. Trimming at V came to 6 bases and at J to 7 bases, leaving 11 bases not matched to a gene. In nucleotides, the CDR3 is TGTGCCAGCAGGGCCCGGACAGGTGGGGGTGGCTACACCTTC. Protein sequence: CASRARTGGGGYTF.

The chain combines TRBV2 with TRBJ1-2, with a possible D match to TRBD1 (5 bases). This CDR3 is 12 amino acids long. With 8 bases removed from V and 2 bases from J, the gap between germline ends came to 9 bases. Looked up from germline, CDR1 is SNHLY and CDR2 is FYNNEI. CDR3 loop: CASYPGNYGYTF. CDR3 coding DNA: TGTGCCAGCTACCCAGGGAACTATGGCTACACCTTC.

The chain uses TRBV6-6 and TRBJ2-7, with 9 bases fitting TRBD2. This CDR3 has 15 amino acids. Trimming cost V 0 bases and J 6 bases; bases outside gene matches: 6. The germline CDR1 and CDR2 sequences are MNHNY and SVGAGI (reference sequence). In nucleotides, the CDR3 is TGTGCCAGCAGTTACTCCATAGCGGGGGATGGCGAGCAGTACTTC. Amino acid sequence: CASSYSIAGDGEQYF.

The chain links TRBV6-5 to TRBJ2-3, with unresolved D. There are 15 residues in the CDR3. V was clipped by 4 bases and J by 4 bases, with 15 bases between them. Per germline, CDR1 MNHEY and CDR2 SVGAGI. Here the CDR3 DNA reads TGTGCCAGCAGTTCTTTACTCTTTTCGGCAGATACGCAGTATTTT. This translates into CASSSLLFSADTQYF.

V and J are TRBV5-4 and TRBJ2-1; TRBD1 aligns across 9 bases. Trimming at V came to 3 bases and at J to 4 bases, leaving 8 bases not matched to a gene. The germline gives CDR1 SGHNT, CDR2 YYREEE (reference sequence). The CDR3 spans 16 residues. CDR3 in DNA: TGTGCCAGCAGCTCATTCGACAGGGGGGATTACAATGAGCAGTTCTTC. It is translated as CASSSFDRGDYNEQFF.

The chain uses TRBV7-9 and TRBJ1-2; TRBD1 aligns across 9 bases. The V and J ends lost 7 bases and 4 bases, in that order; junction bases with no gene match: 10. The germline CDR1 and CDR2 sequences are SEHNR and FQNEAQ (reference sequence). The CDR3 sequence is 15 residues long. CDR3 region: CASIYGTGRLYGYTF. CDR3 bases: TGTGCCAGCATATACGGGACAGGGAGACTCTATGGCTACACCTTC.

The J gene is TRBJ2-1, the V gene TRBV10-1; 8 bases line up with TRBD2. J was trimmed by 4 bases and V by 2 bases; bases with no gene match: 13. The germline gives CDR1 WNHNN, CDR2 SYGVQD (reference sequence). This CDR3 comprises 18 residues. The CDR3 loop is CASSERGTSGNTYNEQFF. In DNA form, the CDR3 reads TGCGCCAGCAGTGAGAGGGGCACTAGCGGCAATACTTACAATGAGCAGTTCTTC.

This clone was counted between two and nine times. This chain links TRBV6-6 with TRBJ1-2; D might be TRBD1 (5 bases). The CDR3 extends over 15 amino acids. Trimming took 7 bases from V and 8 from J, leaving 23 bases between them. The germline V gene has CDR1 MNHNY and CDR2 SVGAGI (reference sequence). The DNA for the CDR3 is TGTGCCAGCATCAACCGCCACAGGCAAGTGGTGGGCTACACCTTC. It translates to CASINRHRQVVGYTF.

CDR3 nucleotide sequence: TGTGCCAGCAGCTTGTGGGCTCTCTCCTATAATTCACCCCTCCACTTT. It is translated as CASSLWALSYNSPLHF. The V call is TRBV5-4, the J call TRBJ1-6; D remains unclear. The germline gives CDR1 SGHNT, CDR2 YYREEE (reference sequence). This CDR3 spans 16 amino acids. Trimming shortened V by 1 base and J by 0 bases, and 8 bases separated the two germline ends.

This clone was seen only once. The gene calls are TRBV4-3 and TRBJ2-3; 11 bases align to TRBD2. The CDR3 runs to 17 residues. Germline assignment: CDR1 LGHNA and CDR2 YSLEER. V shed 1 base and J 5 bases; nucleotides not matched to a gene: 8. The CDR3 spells CASSQGILAGGQDTQYF. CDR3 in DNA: TGCGCCAGCAGCCAAGGCATTTTAGCGGGGGGGCAAGATACGCAGTATTTT.

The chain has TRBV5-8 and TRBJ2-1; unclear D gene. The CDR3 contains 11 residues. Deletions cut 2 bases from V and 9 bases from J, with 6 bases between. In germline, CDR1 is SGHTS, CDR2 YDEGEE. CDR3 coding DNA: TGTGCCAGCAGCTTTCTTGTTGAGCAGTTCTTC. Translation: CASSFLVEQFF.

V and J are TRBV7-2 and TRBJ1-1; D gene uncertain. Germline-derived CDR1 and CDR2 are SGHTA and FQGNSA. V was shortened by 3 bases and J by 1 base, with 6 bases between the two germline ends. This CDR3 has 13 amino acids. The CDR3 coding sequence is TGTGCCAGCAGCTTGGGCAGGAACACTGAAGCTTTCTTT. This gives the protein CASSLGRNTEAFF.

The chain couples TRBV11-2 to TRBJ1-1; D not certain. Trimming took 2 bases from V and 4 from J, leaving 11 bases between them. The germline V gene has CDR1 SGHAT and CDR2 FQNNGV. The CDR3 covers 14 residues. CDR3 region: CASSLRLGATEAFF. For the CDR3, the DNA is TGTGCCAGCAGCTTAAGGTTGGGCGCCACTGAAGCTTTCTTT.

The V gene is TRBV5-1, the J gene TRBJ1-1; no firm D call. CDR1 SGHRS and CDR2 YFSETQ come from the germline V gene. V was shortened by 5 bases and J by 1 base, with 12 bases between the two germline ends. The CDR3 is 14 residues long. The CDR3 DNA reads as TGCGCCAGCAGGGTGGACCCTCGGAACACTGAAGCTTTCTTT. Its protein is CASRVDPRNTEAFF. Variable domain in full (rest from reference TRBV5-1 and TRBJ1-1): KAGVTQTPRYLIKTRGQQVTLSCSPISGHRSVSWYQQTPGQGLQFLFEYFSETQRNKGNFPGRFSGRQFSNSRSEMNVSTLELGDSALYLCASRVDPRNTEAFFGQGTRLTVV.

The CDR3 DNA is TGTGCCAGCAGCGTCTCCGGGTTCGAAGCTTTCTTT. Protein sequence: CASSVSGFEAFF. The genes are TRBV7-2 and TRBJ1-1; D ambiguous. Trimming stripped 5 bases from V and 8 bases from J, with 12 bases between. Germline CDR1 SGHTA, CDR2 FQGNSA. The CDR3 has 12 residues. Using reference TRBV7-2 and TRBJ1-1 for the parts outside the CDR3, the full variable domain is GAGVSQSPSNKVTEKGKDVELRCDPISGHTALYWYRQSLGQGLEFLIYFQGNSAPDKSGLPSDRFSAERTGGSVSTLTIQRTQQEDSAVYLCASSVSGFEAFFGQGTRLTVV.